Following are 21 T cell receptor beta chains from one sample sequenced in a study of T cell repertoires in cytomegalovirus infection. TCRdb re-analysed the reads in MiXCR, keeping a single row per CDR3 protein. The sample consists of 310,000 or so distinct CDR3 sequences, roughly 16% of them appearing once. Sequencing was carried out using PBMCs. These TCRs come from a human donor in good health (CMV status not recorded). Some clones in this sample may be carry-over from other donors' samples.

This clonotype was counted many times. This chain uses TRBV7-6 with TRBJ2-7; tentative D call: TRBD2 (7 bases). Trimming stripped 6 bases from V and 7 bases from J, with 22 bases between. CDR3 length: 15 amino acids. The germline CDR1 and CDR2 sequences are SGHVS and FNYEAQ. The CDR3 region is CASRPSGTSSGEQYF. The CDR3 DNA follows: TGTGCCAGCAGACCGAGCGGGACATCATCTGGAGAGCAGTACTTC.

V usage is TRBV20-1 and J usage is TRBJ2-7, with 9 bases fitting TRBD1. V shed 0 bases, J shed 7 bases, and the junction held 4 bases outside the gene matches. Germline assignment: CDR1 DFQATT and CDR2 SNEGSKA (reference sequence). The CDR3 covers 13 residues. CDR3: CSAREQGAGEQYF. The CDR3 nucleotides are TGCAGTGCTAGAGAACAGGGGGCCGGGGAGCAGTACTTC.

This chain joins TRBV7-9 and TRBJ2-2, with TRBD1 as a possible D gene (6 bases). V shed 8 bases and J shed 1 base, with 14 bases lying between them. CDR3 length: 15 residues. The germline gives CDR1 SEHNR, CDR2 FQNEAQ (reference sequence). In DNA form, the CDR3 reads TGTGCCAGCTACCCAGGGGAGTGGAACACCGGGGAGCTGTTTTTT. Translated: CASYPGEWNTGELFF.

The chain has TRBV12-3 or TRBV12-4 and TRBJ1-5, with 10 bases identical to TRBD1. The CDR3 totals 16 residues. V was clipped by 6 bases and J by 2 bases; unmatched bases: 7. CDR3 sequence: CASRSTGGAGNQPQHF. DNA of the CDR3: TGTGCCAGCAGGTCGACAGGGGGCGCGGGCAATCAGCCCCAGCATTTT.

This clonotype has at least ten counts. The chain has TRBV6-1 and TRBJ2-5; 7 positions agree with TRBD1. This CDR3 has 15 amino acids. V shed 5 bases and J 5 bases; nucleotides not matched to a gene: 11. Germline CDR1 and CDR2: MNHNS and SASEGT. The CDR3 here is CASSYKTGSGETQYF. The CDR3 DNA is TGTGCCAGCAGTTATAAGACAGGGAGCGGCGAGACCCAGTACTTC.

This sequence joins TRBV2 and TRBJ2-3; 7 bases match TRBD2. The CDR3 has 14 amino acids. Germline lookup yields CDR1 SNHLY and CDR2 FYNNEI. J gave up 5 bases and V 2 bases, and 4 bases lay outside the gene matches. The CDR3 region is CASSEQGEGDTQYF. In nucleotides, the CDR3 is TGTGCCAGCAGTGAACAAGGGGAGGGAGATACGCAGTATTTT.

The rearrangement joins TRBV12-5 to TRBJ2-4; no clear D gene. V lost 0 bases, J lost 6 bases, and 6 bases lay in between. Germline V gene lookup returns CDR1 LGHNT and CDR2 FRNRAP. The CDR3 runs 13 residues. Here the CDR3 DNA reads TGTGCTAGTGGTTTGGTTTTTCCAAACATTCAGTACTTC. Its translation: CASGLVFPNIQYF.

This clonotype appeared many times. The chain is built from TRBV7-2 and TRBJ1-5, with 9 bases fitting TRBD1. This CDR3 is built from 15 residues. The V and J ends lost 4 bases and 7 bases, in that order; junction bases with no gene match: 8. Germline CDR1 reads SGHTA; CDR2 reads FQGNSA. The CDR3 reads CASSYRDRVNQPQHF. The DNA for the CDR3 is TGTGCCAGCAGCTACCGGGACAGGGTTAACCAGCCCCAGCATTTT.

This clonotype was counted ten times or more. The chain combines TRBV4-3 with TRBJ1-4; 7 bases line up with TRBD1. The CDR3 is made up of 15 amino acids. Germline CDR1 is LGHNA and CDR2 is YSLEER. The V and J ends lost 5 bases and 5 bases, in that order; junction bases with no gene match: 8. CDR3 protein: CASSGRQGLNEKLFF. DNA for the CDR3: TGCGCCAGCAGCGGCCGACAGGGATTAAATGAAAAACTGTTTTTT.

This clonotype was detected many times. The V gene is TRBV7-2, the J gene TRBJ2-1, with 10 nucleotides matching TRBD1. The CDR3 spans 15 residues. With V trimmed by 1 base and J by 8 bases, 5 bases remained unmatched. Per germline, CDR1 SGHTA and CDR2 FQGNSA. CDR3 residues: CASSLVWTGGYEQFF. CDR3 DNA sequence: TGTGCCAGCAGCTTAGTTTGGACAGGGGGGTATGAGCAGTTCTTC. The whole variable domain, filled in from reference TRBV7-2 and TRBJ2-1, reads GAGVSQSPSNKVTEKGKDVELRCDPISGHTALYWYRQSLGQGLEFLIYFQGNSAPDKSGLPSDRFSAERTGGSVSTLTIQRTQQEDSAVYLCASSLVWTGGYEQFFGPGTRLTVL.

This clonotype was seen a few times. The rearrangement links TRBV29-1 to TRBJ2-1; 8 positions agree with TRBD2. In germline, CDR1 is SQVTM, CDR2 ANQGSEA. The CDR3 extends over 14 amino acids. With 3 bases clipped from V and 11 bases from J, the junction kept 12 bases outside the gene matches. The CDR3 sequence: CSVDPHARGGQQFF. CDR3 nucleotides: TGCAGCGTTGACCCCCATGCCCGGGGGGGGCAGCAGTTCTTC.

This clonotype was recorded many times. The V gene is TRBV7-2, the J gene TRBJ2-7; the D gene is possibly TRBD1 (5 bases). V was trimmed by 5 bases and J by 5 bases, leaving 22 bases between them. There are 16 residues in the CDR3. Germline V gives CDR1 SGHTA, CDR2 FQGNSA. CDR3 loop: CASSHPISGAAHEQYF. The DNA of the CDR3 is TGTGCCAGCAGCCATCCCATCAGTGGGGCAGCACACGAGCAGTACTTC. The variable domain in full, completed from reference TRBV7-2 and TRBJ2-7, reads GAGVSQSPSNKVTEKGKDVELRCDPISGHTALYWYRQSLGQGLEFLIYFQGNSAPDKSGLPSDRFSAERTGGSVSTLTIQRTQQEDSAVYLCASSHPISGAAHEQYFGPGTRLTVT.

DNA for the CDR3: TGTGCCAGCAGCGTAGGAGGGACGTCACAGGCCCCCTACGAGCAGTACTTC. Protein product: CASSVGGTSQAPYEQYF. This chain links TRBV9 with TRBJ2-7, with D tentatively TRBD1 or TRBD2 (5 bases each). The germline CDR1 and CDR2 sequences are SGDLS and YYNGEE. This CDR3 is built from 17 residues. Trimming took 0 bases from V and 2 from J, leaving 18 bases between them.

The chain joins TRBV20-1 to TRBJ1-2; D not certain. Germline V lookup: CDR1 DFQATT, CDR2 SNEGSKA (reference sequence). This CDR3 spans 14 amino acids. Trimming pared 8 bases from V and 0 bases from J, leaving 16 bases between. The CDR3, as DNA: TGCAGTTCCCCCGGGGATGGTACTAACTATGGCTACACCTTC. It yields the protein CSSPGDGTNYGYTF.

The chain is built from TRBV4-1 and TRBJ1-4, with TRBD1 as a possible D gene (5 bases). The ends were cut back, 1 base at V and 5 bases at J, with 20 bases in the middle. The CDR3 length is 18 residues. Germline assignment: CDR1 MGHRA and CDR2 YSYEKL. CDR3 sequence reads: CASSQVSGPRAINEKLFF. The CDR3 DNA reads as TGCGCCAGCAGCCAAGTCTCGGGACCTCGCGCAATCAATGAAAAACTGTTTTTT.

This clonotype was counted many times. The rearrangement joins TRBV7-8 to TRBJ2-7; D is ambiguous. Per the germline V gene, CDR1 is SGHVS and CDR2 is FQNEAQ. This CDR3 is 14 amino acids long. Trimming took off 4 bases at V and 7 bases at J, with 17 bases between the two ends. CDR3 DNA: TGTGCCAGCAGCTCGAACGTCGGGTACGGTGAGCAGTACTTC. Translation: CASSSNVGYGEQYF.

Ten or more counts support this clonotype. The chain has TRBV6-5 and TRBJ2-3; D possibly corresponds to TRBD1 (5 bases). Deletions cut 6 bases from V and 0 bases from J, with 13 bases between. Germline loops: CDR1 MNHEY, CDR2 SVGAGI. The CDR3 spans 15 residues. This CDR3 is CASSLQEPSTDTQYF. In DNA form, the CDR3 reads TGTGCCAGCAGCCTACAGGAGCCAAGCACAGATACGCAGTATTTT.

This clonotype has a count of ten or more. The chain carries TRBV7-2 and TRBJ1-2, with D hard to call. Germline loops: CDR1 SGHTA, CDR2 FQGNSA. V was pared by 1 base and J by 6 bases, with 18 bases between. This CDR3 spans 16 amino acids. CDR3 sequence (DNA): TGTGCCAGCAGCTTAGTCAGTTTCTTCCGGGCGAATGGCTACACCTTC. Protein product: CASSLVSFFRANGYTF.

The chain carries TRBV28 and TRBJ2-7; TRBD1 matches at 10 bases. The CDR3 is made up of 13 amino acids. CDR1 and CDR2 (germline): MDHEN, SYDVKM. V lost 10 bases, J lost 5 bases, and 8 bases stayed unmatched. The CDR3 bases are TGTGCCACTCTCCGGGACAGGGGCGACGAGCAGTACTTC. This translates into CATLRDRGDEQYF.

CDR3 nucleotide sequence: TGTGCCAGCAGTTCGGACCGCCAAATAACCTACGAGCAGTACTTC. Residues: CASSSDRQITYEQYF. This chain uses TRBV6-2 or TRBV6-3 with TRBJ2-7, with no clear D. The germline V gene encodes CDR1 MNHEY and CDR2 SVGEGT. V lost 4 bases and J lost 2, with 15 bases in between. The CDR3 is made up of 15 amino acids.

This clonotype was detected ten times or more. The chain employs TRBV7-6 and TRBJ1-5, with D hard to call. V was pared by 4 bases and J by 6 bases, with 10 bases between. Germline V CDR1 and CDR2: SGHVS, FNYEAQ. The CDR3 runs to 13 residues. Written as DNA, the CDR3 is TGTGCCAGCAGCTGGGGAGAGGGTCAGCCCCAGCATTTT. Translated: CASSWGEGQPQHF.